This T cell receptor beta chain originates from a study of T cell repertoires in cytomegalovirus infection. TCRdb re-called the reads through MiXCR, storing one row per CDR3 protein. The data contain about 100,000 distinct CDR3 sequences, 20% to 25% of them singletons. V lost 0 bases and J lost 10, with 7 bases in between. Germline V gives CDR1 LGHNA, CDR2 YNFKEQ. CDR3 length: 11 residues. The source is a human donor in good health (CMV status not recorded). Some clones in this sample may be carry-over from other donors' samples. The chain carries TRBV4-2 and TRBJ2-7; no reliable D call. The specimen sequenced was CD8+ T cells from PBMCs. This chain's CDR3 is CASSQDRVQYF. The CDR3 nucleotides are TGTGCCAGCAGCCAAGATCGAGTACAGTACTTC.